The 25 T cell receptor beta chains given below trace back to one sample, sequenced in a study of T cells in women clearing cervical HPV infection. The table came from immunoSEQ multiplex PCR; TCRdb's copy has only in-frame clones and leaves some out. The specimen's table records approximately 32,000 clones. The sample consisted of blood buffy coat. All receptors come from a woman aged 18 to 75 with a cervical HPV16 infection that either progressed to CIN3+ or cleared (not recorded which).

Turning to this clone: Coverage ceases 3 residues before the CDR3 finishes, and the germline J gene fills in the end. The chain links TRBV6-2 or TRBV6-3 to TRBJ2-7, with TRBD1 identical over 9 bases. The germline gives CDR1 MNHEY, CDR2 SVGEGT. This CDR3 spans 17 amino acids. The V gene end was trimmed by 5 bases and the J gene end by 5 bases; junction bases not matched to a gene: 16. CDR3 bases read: TGTGCCAGCAGTACCAAGGACAGGGGCCGCGCCGGTAACGAG. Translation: CASSTKDRGRAGNE. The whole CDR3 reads CASSTKDRGRAGNEQYF.

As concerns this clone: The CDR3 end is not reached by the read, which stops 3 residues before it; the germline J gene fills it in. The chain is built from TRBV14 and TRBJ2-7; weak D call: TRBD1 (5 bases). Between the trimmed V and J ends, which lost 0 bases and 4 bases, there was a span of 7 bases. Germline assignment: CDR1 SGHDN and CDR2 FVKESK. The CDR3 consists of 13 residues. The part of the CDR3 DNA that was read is TGTGCCAGCAGCCAAGATAGGGGTTACGAG. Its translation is CASSQDRGYE. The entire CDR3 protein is CASSQDRGYEQYF.

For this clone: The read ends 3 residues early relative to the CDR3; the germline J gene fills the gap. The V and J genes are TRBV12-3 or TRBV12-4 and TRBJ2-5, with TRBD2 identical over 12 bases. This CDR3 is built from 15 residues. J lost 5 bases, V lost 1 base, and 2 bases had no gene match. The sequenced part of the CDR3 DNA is TGTGCCAGCAGTTTAGGACTAGCGGGGGTTGAGACC. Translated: CASSLGLAGVET. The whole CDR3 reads CASSLGLAGVETQYF.

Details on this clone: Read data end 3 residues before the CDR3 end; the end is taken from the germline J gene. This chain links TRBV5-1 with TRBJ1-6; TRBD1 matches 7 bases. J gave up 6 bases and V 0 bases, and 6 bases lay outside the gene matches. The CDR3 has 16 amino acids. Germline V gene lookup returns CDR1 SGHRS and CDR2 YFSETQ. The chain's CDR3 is CASSLDRTGTNSPLHF. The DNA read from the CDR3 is TGCGCCAGCAGCTTGGATCGGACAGGTACTAATTCACCC. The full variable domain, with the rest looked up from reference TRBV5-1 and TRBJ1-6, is KAGVTQTPRYLIKTRGQQVTLSCSPISGHRSVSWYQQTPGQGLQFLFEYFSETQRNKGNFPGRFSGRQFSNSRSEMNVSTLELGDSALYLCASSLDRTGTNSPLHFGNGTRLTVT.

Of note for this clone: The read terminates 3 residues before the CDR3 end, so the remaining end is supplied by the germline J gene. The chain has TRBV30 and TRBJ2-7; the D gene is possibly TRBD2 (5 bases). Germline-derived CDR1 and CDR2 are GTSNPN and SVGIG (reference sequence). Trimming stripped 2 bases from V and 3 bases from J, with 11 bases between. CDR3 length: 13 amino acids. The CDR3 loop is CAWSRGLIYEQYF. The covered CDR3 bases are TGTGCCTGGAGTCGGGGATTAATCTACGAG.

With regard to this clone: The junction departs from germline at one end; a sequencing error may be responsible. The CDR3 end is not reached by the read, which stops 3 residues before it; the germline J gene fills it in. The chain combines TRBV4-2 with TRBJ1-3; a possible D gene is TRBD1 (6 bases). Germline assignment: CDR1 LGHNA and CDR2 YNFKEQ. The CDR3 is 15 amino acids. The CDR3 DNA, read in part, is TGCGCCAGCAGCCAAGGCCAGGGGTGGGGAAACACC. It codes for CASSQGQGWGNT. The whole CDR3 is CASSQGQGWGNTIYF.

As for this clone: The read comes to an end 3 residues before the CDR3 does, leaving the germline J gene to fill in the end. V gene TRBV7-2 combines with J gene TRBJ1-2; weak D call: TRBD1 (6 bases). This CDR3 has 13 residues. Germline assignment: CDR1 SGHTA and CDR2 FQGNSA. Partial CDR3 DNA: TGTGCCAGCAGCCCGACAGGTTGGAACGAC. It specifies CASSPTGWND. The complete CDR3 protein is CASSPTGWNDYTF.

CDR3 DNA, as far as it was read: TGTGCCAGCAGCTTAGATCCTCTTCCGAGCGCTGAA. The encoded protein is CASSLDPLPSAE. In full, the CDR3 is CASSLDPLPSAEAFF. The chain is built from TRBV11-2 and TRBJ1-1; D remains unclear. The read stops 3 residues short of the end of the CDR3; the missing end is completed from the germline J gene. Germline V lookup: CDR1 SGHAT, CDR2 FQNNGV. CDR3 length: 15 residues. V lost 0 bases and J 6 bases, leaving 14 bases between the germline ends.

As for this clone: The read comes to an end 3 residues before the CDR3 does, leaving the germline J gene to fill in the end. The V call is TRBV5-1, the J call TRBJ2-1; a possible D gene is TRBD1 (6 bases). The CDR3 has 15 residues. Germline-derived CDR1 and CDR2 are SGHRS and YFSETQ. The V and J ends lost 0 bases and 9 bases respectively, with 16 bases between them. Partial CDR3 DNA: TGCGCCAGCAGCTTGGAAGGGCAGGGGATGACTGAG. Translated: CASSLEGQGMTE. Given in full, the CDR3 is CASSLEGQGMTEQFF.

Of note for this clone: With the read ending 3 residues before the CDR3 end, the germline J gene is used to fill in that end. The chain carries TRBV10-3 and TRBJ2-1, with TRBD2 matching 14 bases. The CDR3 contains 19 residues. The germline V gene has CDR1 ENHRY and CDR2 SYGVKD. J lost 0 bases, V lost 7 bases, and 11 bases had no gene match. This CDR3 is CAITAGLAGGLSSYNEQFF. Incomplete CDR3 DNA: TGTGCCATCACCGCCGGACTAGCGGGGGGCCTGAGCTCCTACAATGAG.

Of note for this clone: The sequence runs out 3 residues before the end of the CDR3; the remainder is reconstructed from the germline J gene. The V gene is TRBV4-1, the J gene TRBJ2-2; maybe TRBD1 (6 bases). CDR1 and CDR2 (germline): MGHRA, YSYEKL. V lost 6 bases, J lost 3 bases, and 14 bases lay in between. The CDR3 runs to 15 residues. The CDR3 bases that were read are TGCGCCAGCAGTACCCAGGGGCAGTACACCGGGGAG. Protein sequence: CASSTQGQYTGE. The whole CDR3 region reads CASSTQGQYTGELFF.

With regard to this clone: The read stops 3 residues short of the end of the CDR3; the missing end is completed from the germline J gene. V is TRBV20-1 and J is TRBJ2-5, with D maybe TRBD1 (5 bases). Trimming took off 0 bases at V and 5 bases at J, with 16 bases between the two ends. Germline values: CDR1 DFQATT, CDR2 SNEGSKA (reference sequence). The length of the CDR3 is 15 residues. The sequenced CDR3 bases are TGCAGTGCTAGAGACAGGGTTTTGAGTTCGGAGACC. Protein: CSARDRVLSSET. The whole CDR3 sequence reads CSARDRVLSSETQYF.

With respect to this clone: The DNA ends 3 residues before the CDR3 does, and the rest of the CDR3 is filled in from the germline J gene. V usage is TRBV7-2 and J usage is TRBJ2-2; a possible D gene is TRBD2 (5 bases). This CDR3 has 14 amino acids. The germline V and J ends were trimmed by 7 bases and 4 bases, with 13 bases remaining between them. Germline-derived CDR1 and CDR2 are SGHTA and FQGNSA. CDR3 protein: CASTINRGTGELFF. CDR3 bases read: TGTGCCAGCACCATCAATCGGGGCACCGGGGAG.

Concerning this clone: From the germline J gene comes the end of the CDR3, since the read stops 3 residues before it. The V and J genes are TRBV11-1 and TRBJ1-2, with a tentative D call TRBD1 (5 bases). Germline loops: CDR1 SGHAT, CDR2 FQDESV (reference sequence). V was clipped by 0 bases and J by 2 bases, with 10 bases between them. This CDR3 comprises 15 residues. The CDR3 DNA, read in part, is TGTGCCAGCAGCTTAGCCGGCAGGGAAAACTATGGC. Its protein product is CASSLAGRENYG. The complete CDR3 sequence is CASSLAGRENYGYTF.

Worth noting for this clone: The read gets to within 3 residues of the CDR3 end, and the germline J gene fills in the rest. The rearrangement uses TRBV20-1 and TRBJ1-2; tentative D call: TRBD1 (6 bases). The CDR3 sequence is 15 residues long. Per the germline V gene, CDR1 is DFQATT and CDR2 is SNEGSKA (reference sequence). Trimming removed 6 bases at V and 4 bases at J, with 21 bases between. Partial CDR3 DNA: TGCAGTGCCAGACCCATAGGGACATCCGGCTATGGC. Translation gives CSARPIGTSGYG. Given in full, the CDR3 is CSARPIGTSGYGYTF.

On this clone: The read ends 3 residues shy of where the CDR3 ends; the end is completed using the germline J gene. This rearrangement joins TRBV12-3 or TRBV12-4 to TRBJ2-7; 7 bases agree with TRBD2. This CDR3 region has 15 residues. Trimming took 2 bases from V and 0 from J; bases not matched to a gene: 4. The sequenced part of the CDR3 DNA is TGTGCCAGCAGTTTATCGGGGGGAGGCTCCTACGAG. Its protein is CASSLSGGGSYE. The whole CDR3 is CASSLSGGGSYEQYF.

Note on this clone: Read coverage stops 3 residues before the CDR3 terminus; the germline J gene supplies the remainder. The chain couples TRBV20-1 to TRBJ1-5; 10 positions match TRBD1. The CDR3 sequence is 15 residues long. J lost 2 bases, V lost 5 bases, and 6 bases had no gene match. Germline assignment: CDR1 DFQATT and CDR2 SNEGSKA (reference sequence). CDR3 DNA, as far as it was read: TGCAGTGCTCCCCTGGGGACAGGGGGCAATCAGCCC. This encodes CSAPLGTGGNQP. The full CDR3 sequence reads CSAPLGTGGNQPQHF.

The CDR3 reads CASSTSGGAETQYF. The CDR3 bases that were read are TGTGCCAGCAGTACCAGCGGGGGGGCGGAGACC. The chain recombines TRBV12-3 or TRBV12-4 with TRBJ2-5, with 10 bases lining up with TRBD2. The sequenced fragment ends 3 residues before the CDR3 boundary, so the rest is inferred from the germline J gene. The CDR3 runs 14 residues. Unmatched junction bases numbered 5, after V lost 5 bases and J lost 5 bases.

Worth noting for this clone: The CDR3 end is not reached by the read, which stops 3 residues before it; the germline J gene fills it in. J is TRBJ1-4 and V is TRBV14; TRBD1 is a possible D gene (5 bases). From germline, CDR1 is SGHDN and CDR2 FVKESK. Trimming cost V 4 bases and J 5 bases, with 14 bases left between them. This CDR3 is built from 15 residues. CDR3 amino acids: CASSPRWGPNEKLFF. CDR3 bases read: TGTGCCAGCAGCCCCAGATGGGGCCCCAATGAAAAA.

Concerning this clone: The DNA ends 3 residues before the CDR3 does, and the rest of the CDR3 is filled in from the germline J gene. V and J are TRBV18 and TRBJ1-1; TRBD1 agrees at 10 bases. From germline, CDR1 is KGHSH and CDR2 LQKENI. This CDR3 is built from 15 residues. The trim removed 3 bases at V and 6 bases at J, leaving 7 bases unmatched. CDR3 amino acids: CASSPTTGGGPEAFF. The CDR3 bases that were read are TGTGCCAGCTCACCCACGACAGGGGGCGGCCCTGAA.

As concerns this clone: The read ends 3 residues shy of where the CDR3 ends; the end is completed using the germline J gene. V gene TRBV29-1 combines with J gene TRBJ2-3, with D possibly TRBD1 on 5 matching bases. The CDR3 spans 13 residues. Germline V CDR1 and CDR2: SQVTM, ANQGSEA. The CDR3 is CSVAQDNNQPQYF. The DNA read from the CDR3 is TGCAGCGTTGCACAGGACAACAATCAGCCG.

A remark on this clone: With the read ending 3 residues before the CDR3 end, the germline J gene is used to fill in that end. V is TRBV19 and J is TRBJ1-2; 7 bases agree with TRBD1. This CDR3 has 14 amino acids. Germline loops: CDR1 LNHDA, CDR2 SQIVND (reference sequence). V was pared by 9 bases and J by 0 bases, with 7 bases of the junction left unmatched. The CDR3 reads CASKGTVTNYGYTF. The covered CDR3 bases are TGTGCCAGCAAGGGGACAGTTACTAACTATGGC.

CDR3 DNA, as far as it was read: TGTGCCAGCAGCCGAACTACCTCTCGTTATGAGCCC. It specifies CASSRTTSRYEP. The complete CDR3 sequence is CASSRTTSRYEPQHF. The chain links TRBV7-2 to TRBJ1-5, with unresolved D. The read halts 3 residues ahead of the CDR3 end, with the missing end drawn from the germline J gene. V was shortened by 5 bases and J by 8 bases, with 19 bases between the two germline ends. Germline loops: CDR1 SGHTA, CDR2 FQGNSA. The CDR3 extends over 15 amino acids.

The part of the CDR3 DNA that was read is TGTGCCAGCAACATATATGAG. This codes for CASNIYE. The whole CDR3 is CASNIYEQFF. V and J are TRBV7-9 and TRBJ2-1, with D unresolved. Read coverage stops 3 residues before the CDR3 terminus; the germline J gene supplies the remainder. The germline V gene encodes CDR1 SEHNR and CDR2 FQNEAQ (reference sequence). V was cut by 7 bases and J by 8 bases, with 6 bases left in between. The CDR3 extends over 10 amino acids.

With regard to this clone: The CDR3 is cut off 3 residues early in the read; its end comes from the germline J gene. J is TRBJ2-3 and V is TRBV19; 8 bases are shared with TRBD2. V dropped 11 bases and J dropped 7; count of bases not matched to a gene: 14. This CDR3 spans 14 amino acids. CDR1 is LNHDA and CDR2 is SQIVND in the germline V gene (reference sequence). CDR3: CASTGGRLRNTQYF. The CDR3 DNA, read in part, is TGTGCCTCAACGGGGGGGCGTCTGAGAAATACG.